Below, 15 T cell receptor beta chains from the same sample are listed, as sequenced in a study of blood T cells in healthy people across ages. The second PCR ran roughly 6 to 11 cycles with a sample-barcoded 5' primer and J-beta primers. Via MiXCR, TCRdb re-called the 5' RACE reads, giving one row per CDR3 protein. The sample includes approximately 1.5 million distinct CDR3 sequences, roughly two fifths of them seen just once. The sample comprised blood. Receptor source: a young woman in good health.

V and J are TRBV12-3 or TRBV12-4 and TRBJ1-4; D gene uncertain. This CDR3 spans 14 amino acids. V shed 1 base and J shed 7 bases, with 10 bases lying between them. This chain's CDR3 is CASSLGGGFEKLFF. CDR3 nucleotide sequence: TGTGCCAGCAGTTTAGGGGGAGGGTTTGAAAAACTGTTTTTT.

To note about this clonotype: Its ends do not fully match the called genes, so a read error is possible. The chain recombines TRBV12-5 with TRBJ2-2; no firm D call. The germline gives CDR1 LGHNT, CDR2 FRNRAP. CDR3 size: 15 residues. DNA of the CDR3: TGTGCCAGTGCCCACGGTGAGGCGAACACCGGGGAGCTGTTTTTT. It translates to CASAHGEANTGELFF.

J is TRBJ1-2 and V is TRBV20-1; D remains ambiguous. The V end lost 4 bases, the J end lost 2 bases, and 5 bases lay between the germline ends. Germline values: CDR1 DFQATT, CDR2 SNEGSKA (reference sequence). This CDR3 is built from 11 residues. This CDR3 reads CSAIGNYGYTF. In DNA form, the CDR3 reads TGCAGTGCTATAGGCAACTATGGCTACACCTTC.

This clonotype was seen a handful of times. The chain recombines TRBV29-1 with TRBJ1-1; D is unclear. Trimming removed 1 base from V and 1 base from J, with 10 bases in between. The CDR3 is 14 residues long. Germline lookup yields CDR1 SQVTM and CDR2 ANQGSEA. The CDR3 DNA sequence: TGCAGCGTTGAAGCGAGGGTAGCGAACACTGAAGCTTTCTTT. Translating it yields CSVEARVANTEAFF.

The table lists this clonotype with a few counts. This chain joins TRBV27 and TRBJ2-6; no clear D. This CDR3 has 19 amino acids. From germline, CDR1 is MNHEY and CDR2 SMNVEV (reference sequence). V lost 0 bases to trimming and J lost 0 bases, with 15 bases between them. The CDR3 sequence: CASSLSSSYTHSGANVLTF. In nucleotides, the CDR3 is TGTGCCAGCAGTTTATCGTCCTCTTACACTCACTCTGGGGCCAACGTCCTGACTTTC.

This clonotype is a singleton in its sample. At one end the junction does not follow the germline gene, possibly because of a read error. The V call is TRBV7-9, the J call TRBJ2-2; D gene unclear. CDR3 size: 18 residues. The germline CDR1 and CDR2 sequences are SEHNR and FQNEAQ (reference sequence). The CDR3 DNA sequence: TGTGCCAGCATCTTAGAAGTCAGGCACGCTCTAAACACCGGGGAGCTGTTTTTT. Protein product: CASILEVRHALNTGELFF.

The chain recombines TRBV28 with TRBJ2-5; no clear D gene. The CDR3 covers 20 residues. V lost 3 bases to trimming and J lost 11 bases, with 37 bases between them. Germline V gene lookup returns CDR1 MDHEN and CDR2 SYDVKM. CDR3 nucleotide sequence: TGTGCCAGCAGTTTTGGGTCTGGGATCTGGAAGAAAAATACCTACAATGAGCAGTACTTC. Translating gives CASSFGSGIWKKNTYNEQYF.

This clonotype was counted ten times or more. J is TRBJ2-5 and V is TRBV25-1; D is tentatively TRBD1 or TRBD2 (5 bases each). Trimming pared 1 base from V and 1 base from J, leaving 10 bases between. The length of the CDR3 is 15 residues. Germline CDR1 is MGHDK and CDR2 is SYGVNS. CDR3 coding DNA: TGTGCCAGCAGTGAATCCGAGGGGCCCCAAGAGACCCAGTACTTC. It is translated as CASSESEGPQETQYF.

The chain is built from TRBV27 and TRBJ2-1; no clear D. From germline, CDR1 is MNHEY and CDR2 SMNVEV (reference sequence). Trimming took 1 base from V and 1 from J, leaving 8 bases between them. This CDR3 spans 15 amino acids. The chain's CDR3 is CASSLYPESYNEQFF. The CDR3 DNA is TGTGCCAGCAGTTTATACCCGGAATCCTACAATGAGCAGTTCTTC.

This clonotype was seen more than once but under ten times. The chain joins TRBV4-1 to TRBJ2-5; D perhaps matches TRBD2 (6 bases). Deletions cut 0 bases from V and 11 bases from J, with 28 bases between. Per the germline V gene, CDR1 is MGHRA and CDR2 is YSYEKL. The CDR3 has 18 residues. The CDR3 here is CASSQEGSASVGRREQYF. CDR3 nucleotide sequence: TGCGCCAGCAGCCAAGAGGGATCAGCTAGCGTCGGTCGGCGAGAGCAGTACTTC.

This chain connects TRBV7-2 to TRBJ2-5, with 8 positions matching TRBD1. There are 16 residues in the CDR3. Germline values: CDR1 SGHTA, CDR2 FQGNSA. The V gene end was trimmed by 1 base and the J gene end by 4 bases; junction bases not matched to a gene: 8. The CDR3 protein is CASSLVGRGLSETQYF. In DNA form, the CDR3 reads TGTGCCAGCAGCTTAGTTGGCAGGGGGCTTTCAGAGACCCAGTACTTC.

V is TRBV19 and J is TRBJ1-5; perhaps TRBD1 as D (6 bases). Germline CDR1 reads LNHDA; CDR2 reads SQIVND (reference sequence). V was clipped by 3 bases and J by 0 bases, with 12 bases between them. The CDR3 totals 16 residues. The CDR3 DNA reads TGTGCCAGTAGTATTATGGGACACCTTAGCAATCAGCCCCAGCATTTT. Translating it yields CASSIMGHLSNQPQHF.

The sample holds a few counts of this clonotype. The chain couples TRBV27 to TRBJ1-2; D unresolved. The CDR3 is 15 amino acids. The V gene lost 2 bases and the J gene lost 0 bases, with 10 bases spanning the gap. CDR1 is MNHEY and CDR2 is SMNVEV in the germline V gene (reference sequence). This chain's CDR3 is CASSLDTEANYGYTF. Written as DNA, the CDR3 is TGTGCCAGCAGTTTAGACACAGAAGCTAACTATGGCTACACCTTC.

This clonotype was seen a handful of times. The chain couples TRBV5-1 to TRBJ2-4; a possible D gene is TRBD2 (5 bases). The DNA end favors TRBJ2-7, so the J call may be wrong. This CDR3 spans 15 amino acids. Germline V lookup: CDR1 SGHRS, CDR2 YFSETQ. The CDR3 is CASSLGSSGEYEQYF. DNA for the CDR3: TGCGCCAGCAGCTTGGGATCTTCCGGGGAGTACGAGCAGTACTTC.

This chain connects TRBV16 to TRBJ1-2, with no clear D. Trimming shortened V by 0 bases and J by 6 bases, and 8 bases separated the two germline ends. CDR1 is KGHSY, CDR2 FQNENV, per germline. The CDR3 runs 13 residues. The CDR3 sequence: CASSQSTHDGYTF. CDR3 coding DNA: TGTGCCAGCAGCCAATCCACTCACGATGGCTACACCTTC.